This T cell receptor beta chain was recovered during a study of blood T cell repertoires in COVID-19. Assay: immunoSEQ multiplex PCR; the TCRdb copy retains only in-frame clones and omits some. The sample gives 200,000 to 250,000 clones, around 85% of which show up once; 2% to 2.5% is in the top ten. The germline V gene encodes CDR1 SGHTS and CDR2 YDEGEE. The CDR3 length is 15 residues. With 0 bases removed from V and 1 base from J, the gap between germline ends came to 10 bases. The receptor's source is a woman in her fifties or sixties with acute or convalescent COVID-19. The J gene is TRBJ2-5, the V gene TRBV5-8, with D possibly being TRBD2 (5 bases). Sequencing used peripheral blood. In nucleotides, the CDR3 is TGTGCCAGCAGCTTGGGGAGGTCAGTCCAAGAGACCCAGTACTTC. It translates to CASSLGRSVQETQYF. The full variable domain, in which reference TRBV5-8 and TRBJ2-5 provide the parts outside the CDR3, is EAGVTQSPTHLIKTRGQQATLRCSPISGHTSVYWYQQALGLGLQFLLWYDEGEERNRGNFPPRFSGRQFPNYSSELNVNALELEDSALYLCASSLGRSVQETQYFGPGTRLLVL.